The 23 T cell receptor beta chains below were found in one sample sequenced in a study of PD-1 blockade in classical Hodgkin lymphoma. The table came from immunoSEQ multiplex PCR; TCRdb's copy has only in-frame clones and leaves some out. The repertoire holds 57,000 or so clones, with 88% as singletons. The patients all showed relapse after autologous stem cell transplantation, while their brentuximab vedotin exposure varied. The source material was peripheral blood mononuclear cells (PBMCs), sampled at baseline. The receptors stem from a human donor with classical Hodgkin lymphoma.

This rearrangement joins TRBV30 to TRBJ2-7; a possible D gene is TRBD1 (6 bases). Germline V CDR1 and CDR2: GTSNPN, SVGIG (reference sequence). Trimming took off 1 base at V and 6 bases at J, with 13 bases between the two ends. The CDR3 runs to 13 residues. CDR3 residues: CAWSAHPRGEQYF. Written as DNA, the CDR3 is TGTGCCTGGAGTGCCCACCCCAGGGGCGAGCAGTACTTC.

For the CDR3, the DNA is TGTGCCAGCAGTCTTAGCGGGGGAGCCAAAAACATTCAGTACTTC. This translates into CASSLSGGAKNIQYF. J is TRBJ2-4 and V is TRBV7-2; 9 nucleotides match TRBD2. Germline assignment: CDR1 SGHTA and CDR2 FQGNSA. This CDR3 is built from 15 residues. The V and J ends lost 6 bases and 0 bases, in that order; junction bases with no gene match: 3. Full variable domain (outside the CDR3, taken from reference TRBV7-2 and TRBJ2-4): GAGVSQSPSNKVTEKGKDVELRCDPISGHTALYWYRQSLGQGLEFLIYFQGNSAPDKSGLPSDRFSAERTGGSVSTLTIQRTQQEDSAVYLCASSLSGGAKNIQYFGAGTRLSVL.

This chain links TRBV20-1 with TRBJ2-3; D is tentatively TRBD1 or TRBD2 (5 bases each). The germline V gene has CDR1 DFQATT and CDR2 SNEGSKA (reference sequence). There are 11 residues in the CDR3. In nucleotides, the CDR3 is TGCCGGGCAGGGACCACAGATACGCAGTATTTT. Its translation is CRAGTTDTQYF.

This sequence joins TRBV7-2 and TRBJ2-5; weak D call: TRBD1 (5 bases). The germline gives CDR1 SGHTA, CDR2 FQGNSA. The CDR3 contains 15 residues. Trimming cost V 5 bases and J 1 base, with 14 bases left between them. The chain's CDR3 is CASSPRVGPQETQYF. The CDR3, as DNA: TGTGCCAGCAGCCCCCGGGTGGGGCCCCAAGAGACCCAGTACTTC.

The rearrangement uses TRBV15 and TRBJ2-1; 12 nucleotides line up with TRBD2. The CDR3 consists of 18 residues. V shed 1 base and J 10 bases; nucleotides not matched to a gene: 14. CDR1 is LNHNV and CDR2 is YYDKDF in the germline V gene (reference sequence). CDR3 residues: CATSRAQVPTSGGKEQFF. The CDR3 DNA follows: TGTGCCACCAGCAGAGCCCAAGTCCCGACTAGCGGGGGAAAAGAGCAGTTCTTC.

The rearrangement joins TRBV4-2 to TRBJ2-1; 8 bases map to TRBD2. After removal of 1 base from V and 4 bases from J, the junction contained 3 bases not matched to a gene. The V gene's germline CDR1 is LGHNA and CDR2 YNFKEQ. The CDR3 sequence is 15 residues long. The CDR3 spells CASSQAGTSYNEQFF. CDR3 sequence (DNA): TGTGCCAGCAGCCAAGCCGGGACTAGTTACAATGAGCAGTTCTTC.

The chain uses TRBV11-3 and TRBJ2-7, with 8 bases lining up with TRBD1. The CDR3 is 13 residues long. Germline CDR1 SGHNT, CDR2 YENEEA. Trimming at V came to 2 bases and at J to 7 bases, leaving 4 bases not matched to a gene. The CDR3 here is CASSLSGGGEQYF. The CDR3, as DNA: TGTGCCAGCAGCTTATCAGGGGGCGGAGAGCAGTACTTC.

The chain uses TRBV7-9 and TRBJ2-1; no clear D gene. The CDR3 spans 11 residues. The V gene lost 8 bases and the J gene lost 9 bases, with 11 bases spanning the gap. Per germline, CDR1 SEHNR and CDR2 FQNEAQ (reference sequence). In nucleotides, the CDR3 is TGTGCCAGCTCTTCCCCTGCTGAGCAGTTCTTC. This encodes CASSSPAEQFF.

As to this clone: Additional DNA sequences in this sample encode the identical CDR3. The chain employs TRBV19 and TRBJ1-5; unclear D gene. Trimming shortened V by 3 bases and J by 2 bases, and 2 bases separated the two germline ends. CDR1 is LNHDA, CDR2 SQIVND, per germline (reference sequence). CDR3 length equals 12 residues. The CDR3 here is CASSIGNQPQHF. CDR3 DNA sequence: TGTGCCAGTAGTATCGGCAATCAGCCCCAGCATTTT.

This clone was observed once. V usage is TRBV10-1 and J usage is TRBJ2-1, with D perhaps matching TRBD1 (6 bases). This CDR3 comprises 15 residues. Per the germline V gene, CDR1 is WNHNN and CDR2 is SYGVQD (reference sequence). V was trimmed by 3 bases and J by 0 bases, leaving 9 bases between them. For the CDR3, the DNA is TGCGCCAGCAGTGATGGACAGAGCTCCTACAATGAGCAGTTCTTC. Its translation: CASSDGQSSYNEQFF.

The chain employs TRBV7-3 and TRBJ1-1, with TRBD1 matching 11 bases. This CDR3 has 14 residues. In germline, CDR1 is SGHTA, CDR2 FQGTGA. Trimming removed 5 bases from V and 11 bases from J; junction bases left unmatched: 10. This chain's CDR3 is CASSPGQGARVAFF. The CDR3 nucleotides are TGTGCCAGCAGCCCTGGACAGGGGGCGAGAGTGGCTTTCTTT.

This rearrangement joins TRBV7-9 to TRBJ2-1, with a possible D match to TRBD1 (6 bases). V lost 6 bases and J 2 bases, leaving 17 bases between the germline ends. The germline gives CDR1 SEHNR, CDR2 FQNEAQ (reference sequence). CDR3 length: 16 residues. This chain's CDR3 is CASRSLPGQAYNEQFF. Written as DNA, the CDR3 is TGTGCCAGCAGATCACTACCGGGACAAGCCTACAATGAGCAGTTCTTC.

The genes are TRBV11-2 and TRBJ2-7; D uncertain. CDR3 length: 14 residues. Trimming stripped 1 base from V and 2 bases from J, with 9 bases between. Germline V CDR1 and CDR2: SGHAT, FQNNGV. DNA of the CDR3: TGTGCCAGCAGCTTAGCACAGCTCCCCTACGAGCAGTACTTC. This gives the protein CASSLAQLPYEQYF.

This clone was counted a single time. The chain joins TRBV2 to TRBJ2-2; TRBD2 agrees at 9 bases. V lost 8 bases and J lost 1; bases outside the gene matches: 5. Germline V gene data show CDR1 as SNHLY and CDR2 as FYNNEI. The CDR3 has 15 residues. The CDR3 DNA reads as TGTGCCAGCGGGTTTAGCGGGGGGAACACCGGGGAGCTGTTTTTT. It codes for CASGFSGGNTGELFF. Variable domain in full (rest from reference TRBV2 and TRBJ2-2): EPEVTQTPSHQVTQMGQEVILRCVPISNHLYFYWYRQILGQKVEFLVSFYNNEISEKSEIFDDQFSVERPDGSNFTLKIRSTKLEDSAMYFCASGFSGGNTGELFFGEGSRLTVL.

This CDR3 reads CASSLGIGVSGELFF. CDR3 DNA sequence: TGTGCCAGCAGCTTAGGCATAGGGGTCAGCGGGGAGCTGTTTTTT. V is TRBV7-2 and J is TRBJ2-2; D might be TRBD1 (5 bases). The CDR3 runs to 15 residues. CDR1 and CDR2 from the germline V gene are SGHTA and FQGNSA. Deletions cut 1 base from V and 7 bases from J, with 13 bases between.

CDR3 bases: TGTGCCAGCATCCCCCTTAGCGGCCAAGAGACCCAGTACTTC. The encoded protein is CASIPLSGQETQYF. This chain joins TRBV6-5 and TRBJ2-5; maybe TRBD2 (6 bases). The CDR3 runs to 14 residues. Germline CDR1 and CDR2: MNHEY and SVGAGI. The V end lost 7 bases, the J end lost 1 base, and 13 bases lay between the germline ends.

The chain has TRBV9 and TRBJ1-6, with D uncertain. The CDR3 extends over 13 amino acids. Trimming pared 6 bases from V and 4 bases from J, leaving 8 bases between. Per the germline V gene, CDR1 is SGDLS and CDR2 is YYNGEE. The DNA of the CDR3 is TGTGCCAGCACCCCCGATTATAATTCACCCCTCCACTTT. Its translation: CASTPDYNSPLHF.

V is TRBV30 and J is TRBJ2-1, with D perhaps TRBD2 (6 bases). The CDR3 runs 16 residues. Germline V lookup: CDR1 GTSNPN, CDR2 SVGIG (reference sequence). V lost 4 bases, J lost 1 base, and 17 bases lay in between. CDR3 sequence: CAWTPPRRGSYNEQFF. The CDR3 nucleotides read TGTGCCTGGACCCCCCCTCGGAGGGGTTCCTACAATGAGCAGTTCTTC. Based on the CDR3 plus reference TRBV30 and TRBJ2-1, the full variable domain is SQTIHQWPATLVQPVGSPLSLECTVEGTSNPNLYWYRQAAGRGLQLLFYSVGIGQISSEVPQNLSASRPQDRQFILSSKKLLLSDSGFYLCAWTPPRRGSYNEQFFGPGTRLTVL.

The chain has TRBV7-6 and TRBJ1-5; D is ambiguous. Trimming pared 2 bases from V and 3 bases from J, leaving 8 bases between. CDR3 length equals 14 residues. The germline V gene encodes CDR1 SGHVS and CDR2 FNYEAQ. Here the CDR3 DNA reads TGTGCCAGCAGCTTATCAGATTTCAATCAGCCCCAGCATTTT. This codes for CASSLSDFNQPQHF. The whole variable domain, remainder taken from reference TRBV7-6 and TRBJ1-5, is GAGVSQSPRYKVTKRGQDVALRCDPISGHVSLYWYRQALGQGPEFLTYFNYEAQQDKSGLPNDRFSAERPEGSISTLTIQRTEQRDSAMYRCASSLSDFNQPQHFGDGTRLSIL.

The genes are TRBV7-9 and TRBJ2-6; D may match TRBD1 or TRBD2 (5 bases each). Between the trimmed V and J ends, which lost 5 bases and 0 bases, there was a span of 17 bases. Germline V lookup: CDR1 SEHNR, CDR2 FQNEAQ (reference sequence). The CDR3 consists of 18 residues. For the CDR3, the DNA is TGTGCCAGCAGCCAAGATCAAGGGACCCACTCTGGGGCCAACGTCCTGACTTTC. It translates to CASSQDQGTHSGANVLTF.

This clone occurred once. This chain uses TRBV4-2 with TRBJ2-7; D is unresolved. Per the germline V gene, CDR1 is LGHNA and CDR2 is YNFKEQ. Between the trimmed V and J ends, which lost 4 bases and 3 bases, there was a span of 10 bases. The CDR3 has 13 amino acids. CDR3 nucleotide sequence: TGTGCCAGCAGCCCTCAAACCAGCTACGAGCAGTACTTC. It codes for CASSPQTSYEQYF.

The rearrangement joins TRBV4-3 to TRBJ2-3; no definite D call. Germline values: CDR1 LGHNA, CDR2 YSLEER. Trimming removed 3 bases at V and 2 bases at J, with 12 bases between. The CDR3 has 15 amino acids. In nucleotides, the CDR3 is TGCGCCAGCAGCCAGATGGACGGAAACACAGATACGCAGTATTTT. This translates into CASSQMDGNTDTQYF.

The chain is built from TRBV27 and TRBJ1-2; unclear D gene. V lost 2 bases, J lost 1 base, and 5 bases lay in between. This CDR3 contains 13 residues. Germline V gene lookup returns CDR1 MNHEY and CDR2 SMNVEV (reference sequence). Here the CDR3 reads CASSLSLNYGYTF. Here the CDR3 DNA reads TGTGCCAGCAGTTTAAGTCTTAACTATGGCTACACCTTC.